This note documents a single TCR beta chain sequence. The antigen remains undetermined. V dropped 6 bases and J dropped 4; count of bases not matched to a gene: 10. The CDR3 length is 15 residues. In germline, CDR1 is SEHNR, CDR2 FQNEAQ (reference sequence). These data are taken from a study of CD8+CD57+ T cells in acquired aplastic anemia. As for the study in general: DNA per sorted CD4+ or CD8+ sample ranged about 0.2 to 30 ug, averaging about 3.4 ug.

According to the study, genomic DNA was the template for TCR beta VDJ and CDR3 profiling. TCRdb re-derived calls from the reads in MiXCR, one entry per CDR3 protein. This table holds approximately 190,000 distinct CDR3 sequences, 55% to 70% found once. Study-wide findings and caveats: In common between the patients and the controls were more than 25 CD8+ CDR3 sequences. CD8+ Simpson's diversity showed no significant patient-control difference.

The V call is TRBV7-9, the J call TRBJ1-2; 8 positions agree with TRBD1. Sequencing was done on a sample of sorted CD4+, CD8+, or CD8+CD57+ T cells (not recorded which) from PBMCs. This TCR derives from a human donor with severe aplastic anemia or a healthy control (not recorded which). DNA for the CDR3: TGTGCCAGCAGTCTACCAGGGGGCGAACTCTATGGCTACACCTTC. This gives the protein CASSLPGGELYGYTF.